This T cell receptor beta chain was identified during a study of blood T cell repertoires in COVID-19 (dated by TCRdb to 2018 to 2021). Regarding the complete study: Collaborator samples came from the United States, Italy and Spain and covered acute and convalescent phases of COVID-19. The prospective study material was composed of cDNA or gDNA derived from T cells, B-cell-depleted T cells, or PBMCs. Deeply sampled blood TCRbeta repertoires from subjects exposed to, actively infected with, or recovered from COVID-19 were included in the dataset. The repertoires were made available in a free public database intended to serve as a resource for research on the immune response to SARS-CoV-2. Samples came from the ongoing ImmuneRACE study (first 160 participants) plus 1,254 subjects from 6 global collaborators. A de-identified subject ID, COVID-19 status, age in years and sex were almost always included in the sample metadata. Where available, HLA class I and class II types were taken from metadata supplied by the sample provider and were not determined by assay-based typing.

In the prospective study, participants were roughly 18 to 100 years old, resided in around 25 geographic areas of the United States, and were enrolled through a virtual design. In the prospective study, participants were assigned to cohorts based on the clinical history participants reported in a screening survey and a study questionnaire. Each participant in the prospective study had whole blood, serum and a nasopharyngeal or oropharyngeal swab collected by mobile phlebotomists. Over an approximately 2-month period, participants in the prospective study had the option of providing additional blood draws and questionnaires. Prospective study blood samples were shipped either frozen or at room temperature before DNA extraction. The cysteine opens and the phenylalanine closes a CDR3 of 15 amino acids. The only DNA kept is the CDR3, 45 bases in frame from the first base. For CDR1 and CDR2, the germline V gene lists MGHRA and YSYEKL. The V and J ends are trimmed by 0 bases and 0 bases, leaving 9 bases between them.

Notes on this clone: Its antigen remains undetermined. Base qualities are not recorded, but no much larger clone differs from it by a single base.

The immunoSEQ Assay, a bias-controlled multiplex PCR, was used to amplify TCRbeta CDR3 regions from genomic DNA. Processing in the source paper ran as follows. The number of nucleated cells in each sample was estimated from the amplification of reference gene primers within the assay. To quantify the absolute abundance of each unique TCRbeta CDR3 rearrangement, sequence reads were collapsed and filtered. Productive Simpson clonality was computed per sample as the square root of Simpson's diversity index over productive rearrangements. TCRdb's version of the immuneACCESS table is confined to in-frame rearrangements and falls short of the full clone set. An unresolved V gene accounts for under half of the shortfall where checked; the remainder is of unknown origin. D and trimming come from the DNA, and the V and J calls and clone size come from that table. This sample holds a few hundred thousand clones; nearly 90% were observed only once. About 1.7% of the sample lies in the top ten.

Study-wide findings and limitations: How much clinical and demographic metadata was included differed by source and by participant, and the metadata was provided uncurated.

This chain is built from TRBV4-1 and TRBJ2-7, with no confident D gene call. Sequencing input: PBMCs or T cells enriched from blood (not recorded which). This clonotype originated in a woman aged 18 to 35 with acute COVID-19. CDR3 reads: CASSQEGASSYEQYF. The bases read TGCGCCAGCAGCCAAGAGGGCGCGAGCTCCTACGAGCAGTACTTC.